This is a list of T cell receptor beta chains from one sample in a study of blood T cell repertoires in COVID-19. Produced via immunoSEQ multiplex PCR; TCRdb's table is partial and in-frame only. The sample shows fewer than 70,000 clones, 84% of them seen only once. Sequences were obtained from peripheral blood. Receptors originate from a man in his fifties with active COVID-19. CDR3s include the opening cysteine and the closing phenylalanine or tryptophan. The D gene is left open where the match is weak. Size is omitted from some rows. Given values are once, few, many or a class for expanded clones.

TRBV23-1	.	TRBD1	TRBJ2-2	TGCGCCAGCAGTCGTTTATGGGCAGGGGGCGCACCTTGGTACCCGAACACCGGGGAGCTGTTTTTT	CASSRLWAGGAPWYPNTGELFF
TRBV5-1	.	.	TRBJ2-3	TGCGCCAGCAGCGTGGCCGCAGGCACAGATACGCAGTATTTT	CASSVAAGTDTQYF
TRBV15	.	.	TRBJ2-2	TGTGCCACCAGCACTCGGCAGGGGAACACCGGGGAGCTGTTTTTT	CATSTRQGNTGELFF
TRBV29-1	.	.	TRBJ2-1	TGCAGCGTACATAGAGGAAATGAGCAGTTCTTC	CSVHRGNEQFF
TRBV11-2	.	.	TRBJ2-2	TGTGCCAGCAGCCAAGGGGCCGGGGAGCTGTTTTTT	CASSQGAGELFF
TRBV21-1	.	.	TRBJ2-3	TGTGCCAGCAGCCGAGAAGACAGGGGACTAGCGGGAGGGCACGATACGCAGTATTTT	CASSREDRGLAGGHDTQYF
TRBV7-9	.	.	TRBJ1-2	TGTGCCAGCAGCCTCCCGGAGTATGGCTACACCTTC	CASSLPEYGYTF
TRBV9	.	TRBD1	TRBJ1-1	TGTGCCAGCAGCGTAGCTGGAGGGGGCTCGACTGAAGCTTTCTTT	CASSVAGGGSTEAFF
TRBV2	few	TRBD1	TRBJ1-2	TGTGCCAGCAGGGGGACAGGTACCGACTATGGCTACACCTTC	CASRGTGTDYGYTF
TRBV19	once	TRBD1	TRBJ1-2	TGTGCCAGTACCCCCCGGGACAGGGGGTTCCGAGGGGGCTACACCTTC	CASTPRDRGFRGGYTF
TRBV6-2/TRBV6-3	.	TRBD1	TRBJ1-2	TGTGCCAGCAGTCCCGACAGGGGCGATGGCTACACCTTC	CASSPDRGDGYTF
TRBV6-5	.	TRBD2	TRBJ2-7	TGTGCCAGCAGTACCCATAGCGGGGCCTCCTACGAGCAGTACTTC	CASSTHSGASYEQYF
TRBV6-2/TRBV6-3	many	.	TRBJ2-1	TGTGCCAGCAGTTACACACGTCCGGGTAATGAGCAGTTCTTC	CASSYTRPGNEQFF
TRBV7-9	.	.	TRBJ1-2	TGTGTATCGGGGGACTATGGCTACACCTTC	CVSGDYGYTF
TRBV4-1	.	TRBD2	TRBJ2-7	TGCGCCAGCAGCCCCAGAGAGGGCGGGAGCTCCTACGAGCAGTACTTC	CASSPREGGSSYEQYF
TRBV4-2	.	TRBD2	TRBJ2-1	TGTGCCAGCAGCCCGGTTAGCGGGAGGAGCTCCTACAATGAGCAGTTCTTC	CASSPVSGRSSYNEQFF
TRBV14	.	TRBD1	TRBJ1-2	TGTGCCAGCAGCCACGGGACAGGGGGCTTAACTTATGGCTACACCTTC	CASSHGTGGLTYGYTF
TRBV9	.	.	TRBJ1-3	TGTGCCAGCAGCTTGGGGGGCTCTGGAAACACCATATATTTT	CASSLGGSGNTIYF
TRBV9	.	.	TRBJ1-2	TGTGCCAGCAGCCCTACCGTGGGGAGAGGCTACACCTTC	CASSPTVGRGYTF
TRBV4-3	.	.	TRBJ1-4	TGCGCCAGCAGCAAGACATCGACAGGCCCCCGGCCTAATGAAAAACTGTTTTTT	CASSKTSTGPRPNEKLFF
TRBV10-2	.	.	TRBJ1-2	TGCGCCAGCAGTGACTTCGGGGGTAAAGACTATGGCTACACCTTC	CASSDFGGKDYGYTF
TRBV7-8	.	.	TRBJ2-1	TGTGCCAGCAGCCTCCAGGGTGTTTCGCAGTTCTTC	CASSLQGVSQFF
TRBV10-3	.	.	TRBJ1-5	TGTGCCATCAGTGAGCCGGGGGGACGGGAGCATTTT	CAISEPGGREHF